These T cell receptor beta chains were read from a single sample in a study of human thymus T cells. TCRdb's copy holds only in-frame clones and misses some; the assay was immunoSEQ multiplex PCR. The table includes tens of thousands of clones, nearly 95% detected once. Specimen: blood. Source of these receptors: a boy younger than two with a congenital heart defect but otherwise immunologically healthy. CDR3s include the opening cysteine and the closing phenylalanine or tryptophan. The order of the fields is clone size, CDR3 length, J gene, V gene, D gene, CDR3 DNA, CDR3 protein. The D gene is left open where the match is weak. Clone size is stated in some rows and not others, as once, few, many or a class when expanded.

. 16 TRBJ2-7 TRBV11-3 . TGTGCCAGCAGCTTAGGTTATGAAGGGGGACGGTACGAGCAGTACTTC CASSLGYEGGRYEQYF
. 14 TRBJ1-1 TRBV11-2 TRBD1 TGTGCCAGCAGCGCGGGACAGGGGAACACTGAAGCTTTCTTT CASSAGQGNTEAFF
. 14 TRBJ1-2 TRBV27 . TGTGCCAGCAGTGATGCAGGGTCGAGTAATGGCTACACCTTC CASSDAGSSNGYTF
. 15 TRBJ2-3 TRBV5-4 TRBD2 TGTGCCAGCAGCCCTAGCGGGGCGAACACAGATACGCAGTATTTT CASSPSGANTDTQYF
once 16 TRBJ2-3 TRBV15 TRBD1 TGTGCCACCAGCAGAGATAGGGACAGGCTTGGGGATACGCAGTATTTT CATSRDRDRLGDTQYF
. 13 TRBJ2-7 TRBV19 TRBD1 TGTGCCAGTAGTACGGACAGGGGCTACGAGCAGTACTTC CASSTDRGYEQYF
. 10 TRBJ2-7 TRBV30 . TGTGCCTGGAGTTTGGGAGAGCAGTACTTC CAWSLGEQYF
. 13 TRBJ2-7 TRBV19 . TGTGCCAGTAGTCAGGGGTTCCCGTACGAGCAGTACTTC CASSQGFPYEQYF
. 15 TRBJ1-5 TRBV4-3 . TGCGCCAGCAGCCAAGATAGAAACGGAGGGCAGCCCCAGCATTTT CASSQDRNGGQPQHF
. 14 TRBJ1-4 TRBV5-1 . TGCGCCAGCAGCTTTAGGACACCGAATGAAAAACTGTTTTTT CASSFRTPNEKLFF
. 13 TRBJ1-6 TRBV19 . TGTGCCACGTCGGTTCGCTATAATTCACCCCTCCACTTT CATSVRYNSPLHF
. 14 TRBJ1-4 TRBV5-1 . TGCGCCAGCAGCCGGGACCGACGTAATGAAAAACTGTTTTTT CASSRDRRNEKLFF
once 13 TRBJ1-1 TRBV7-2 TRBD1 TGTGCCAGCAGCTTAAGGGGGGACAGGGCCGCTTTCTTT CASSLRGDRAAFF
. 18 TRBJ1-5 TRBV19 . TGTGCCAGTAGCCCCAACGGGGGGAAGTCGATCAGCAATCAGCCCCAGCATTTT CASSPNGGKSISNQPQHF
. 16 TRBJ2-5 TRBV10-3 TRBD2 TGTGCCATCAGTGAGCTGGGCGGGGGGGATCAGGAGACCCAGTACTTC CAISELGGGDQETQYF
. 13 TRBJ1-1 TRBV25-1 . TGTGCCAGCAGTGAATATGGGAACACTGAAGCTTTCTTT CASSEYGNTEAFF
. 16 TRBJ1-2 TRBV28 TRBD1 TGTGCCAGCAGCTTGCGGGCCTTCACAGGGGGCTATGGCTACACCTTC CASSLRAFTGGYGYTF
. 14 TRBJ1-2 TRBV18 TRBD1 TGTGCCAGCTCACCAACAGGGGATTACTATGGCTACACCTTC CASSPTGDYYGYTF
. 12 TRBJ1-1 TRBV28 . TGTGCCAGCAGTTCAGGTGGGACTGAAGCTTTCTTT CASSSGGTEAFF
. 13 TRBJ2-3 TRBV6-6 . TGTGCCACGAGAGGAGGGGGGCTCGATACGCAGTATTTT CATRGGGLDTQYF
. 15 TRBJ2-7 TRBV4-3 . TGCGCCAGCAGCCAAGATGGCGGGGGCCCCTACGAGCAGTACTTC CASSQDGGGPYEQYF
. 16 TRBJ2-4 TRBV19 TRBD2 TGTGCCAGTAGTAAACTAGCGGGGCTAGCCAAAAACATTCAGTACTTC CASSKLAGLAKNIQYF
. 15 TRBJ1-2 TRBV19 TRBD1 TGTGCCAGTAGTATCCCCGGACAGGGGGGAGATGGCTACACCTTC CASSIPGQGGDGYTF
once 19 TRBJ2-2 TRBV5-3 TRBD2 TGTGCCAGAAGCCACCTTTGTAAGTACGCGGGGGTCTACACCGGGGAGCTGTTTTTT CARSHLCKYAGVYTGELFF
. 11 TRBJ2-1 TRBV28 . TGTGCCACTAGTCCCTACAATGAGCAGTTCTTC CATSPYNEQFF
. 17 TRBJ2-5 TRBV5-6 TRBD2 TGTGCCAGCAGTCCCCTGTTGGCGGGGGGGCTGACGGAGACCCAGTACTTC CASSPLLAGGLTETQYF
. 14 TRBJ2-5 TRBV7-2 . TGTGCCAGCAGCTTATCTAGCAGGCAAGAGACCCAGTACTTC CASSLSSRQETQYF
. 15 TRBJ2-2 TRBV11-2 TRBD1 TGTGCCAGCAGCTTCGGGACAGGGGGCACCGGGGAGCTGTTTTTT CASSFGTGGTGELFF
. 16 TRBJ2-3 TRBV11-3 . TGTGCCAGCAGCGCGGGACTTCCAGGCAGCACAGATACGCAGTATTTT CASSAGLPGSTDTQYF
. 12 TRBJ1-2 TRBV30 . TGTGCCTGGAGTCCAGGGAAAAGGGGCTACACCTTC CAWSPGKRGYTF
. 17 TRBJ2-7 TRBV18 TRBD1 TGTGCCAGCTCACCCGGACAGGCTATCCCTTTCTCCTACGAGCAGTACTTC CASSPGQAIPFSYEQYF
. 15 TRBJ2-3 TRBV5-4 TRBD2 TGTGCCAGCAGCTTGGGTCTAGCGGGGGGAGATACGCAGTATTTT CASSLGLAGGDTQYF
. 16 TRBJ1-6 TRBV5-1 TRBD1 TGCGCCAGCAGCTTGGGACAGGGCGGGGGGTATTCACCCCTCCACTTT CASSLGQGGGYSPLHF
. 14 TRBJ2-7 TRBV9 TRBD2 TGTGCCAGCAGCACGCGGGGGGACTCCTACGAGCAGTACTTC CASSTRGDSYEQYF
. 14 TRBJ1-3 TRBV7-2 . TGTGCCAGCAGCTTAGCCGGGGGTAGAAACACCATATATTTT CASSLAGGRNTIYF
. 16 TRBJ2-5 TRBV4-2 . TGTGCCAGCAGCCATAGTAGGGAGGACCCAACGGAGACCCAGTACTTC CASSHSREDPTETQYF
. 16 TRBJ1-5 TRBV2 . TGTGCCAGCAGTGAAAGAGGTAGGCAGGCAAATCAGCCCCAGCATTTT CASSERGRQANQPQHF
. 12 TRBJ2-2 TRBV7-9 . TGTGCCAGCAGCTTTTTCGCGCGGGAGCTGTTTTTT CASSFFARELFF
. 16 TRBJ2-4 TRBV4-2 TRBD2 TGTGCCAGCAGCCAATCTAGCGGGGGGCCCAAAAACATTCAGTACTTC CASSQSSGGPKNIQYF
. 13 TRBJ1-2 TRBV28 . TGTGCCAGCAGTTTAGGGGGGTTCTATGGCTACACCTTC CASSLGGFYGYTF
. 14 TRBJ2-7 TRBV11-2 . TGTGCCAGCAGCGCAGGGTTATTCCCCTACGAGCAGTACTTC CASSAGLFPYEQYF
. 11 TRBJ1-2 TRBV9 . TGTGCCAGCAGCGTAACCTATGGCTACACCTTC CASSVTYGYTF
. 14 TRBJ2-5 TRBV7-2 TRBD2 TGTGCCAGCAGCTTTACTAGCGGGGGAGAGACCCAGTACTTC CASSFTSGGETQYF
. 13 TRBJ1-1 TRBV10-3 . TGTGCCATCAGGGTGGACCAGGGGACTGAAGCTTTCTTT CAIRVDQGTEAFF
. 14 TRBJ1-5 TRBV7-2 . TGTGCCAGCAGCTTAGTTCCTCTAAATCAGCCCCAGCATTTT CASSLVPLNQPQHF
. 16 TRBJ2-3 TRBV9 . TGTGCCAGCAGCGTAGAGGCAGGGGCCGGGACAGATACGCAGTATTTT CASSVEAGAGTDTQYF
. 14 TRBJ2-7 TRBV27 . TGTGCCAGCAGATCGGGTCGCTACTCCTACGAGCAGTACTTC CASRSGRYSYEQYF
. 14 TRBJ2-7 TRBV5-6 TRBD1 TGTGCCAGCAGCTCCGGGACAGGCTCCTACGAGCAGTACTTC CASSSGTGSYEQYF
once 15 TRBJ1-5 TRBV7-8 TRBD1 TGTGCCAGCAGCTCACTGACAGGGGTAGGTCAGCCCCAGCATTTT CASSSLTGVGQPQHF
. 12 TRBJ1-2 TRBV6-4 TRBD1 TGTGCCAGCACCCGGACAGGGATGAGCTACACCTTC CASTRTGMSYTF
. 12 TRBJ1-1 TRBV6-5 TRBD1 TGTGCCAGCAGTCGAGGGGGCTCTGAAGCTTTCTTT CASSRGGSEAFF
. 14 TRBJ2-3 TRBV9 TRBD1 TGTGCCAGCAACAGACAGGGGGTGTCAGATACGCAGTATTTT CASNRQGVSDTQYF
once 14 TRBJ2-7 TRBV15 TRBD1 TGTGCCACCAGACGGGACAGGGGGCGAGACGAGCAGTACTTC CATRRDRGRDEQYF
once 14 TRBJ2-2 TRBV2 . TGTGCCAGCAGTGACGGCCTTCCCACCGGGGAGCTGTTTTTT CASSDGLPTGELFF
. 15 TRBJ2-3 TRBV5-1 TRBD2 TGCGCCAGCAGCTTGGCCAGCGGGGGCACAGATACGCAGTATTTT CASSLASGGTDTQYF
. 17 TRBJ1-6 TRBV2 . TGTGCCAGCAGCTTCCCAGCGGCGAGCTCCTATAATTCACCCCTCCACTTT CASSFPAASSYNSPLHF